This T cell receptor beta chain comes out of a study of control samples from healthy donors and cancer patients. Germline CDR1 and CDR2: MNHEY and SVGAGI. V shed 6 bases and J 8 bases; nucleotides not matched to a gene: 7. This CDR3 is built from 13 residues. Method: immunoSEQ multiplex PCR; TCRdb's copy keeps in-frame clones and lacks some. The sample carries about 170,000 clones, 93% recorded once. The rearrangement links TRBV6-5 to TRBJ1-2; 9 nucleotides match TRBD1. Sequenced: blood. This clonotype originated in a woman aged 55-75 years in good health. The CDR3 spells CASRVGQGSGYTF. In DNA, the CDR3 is TGTGCCAGCAGGGTCGGACAGGGGAGCGGCTACACCTTC.